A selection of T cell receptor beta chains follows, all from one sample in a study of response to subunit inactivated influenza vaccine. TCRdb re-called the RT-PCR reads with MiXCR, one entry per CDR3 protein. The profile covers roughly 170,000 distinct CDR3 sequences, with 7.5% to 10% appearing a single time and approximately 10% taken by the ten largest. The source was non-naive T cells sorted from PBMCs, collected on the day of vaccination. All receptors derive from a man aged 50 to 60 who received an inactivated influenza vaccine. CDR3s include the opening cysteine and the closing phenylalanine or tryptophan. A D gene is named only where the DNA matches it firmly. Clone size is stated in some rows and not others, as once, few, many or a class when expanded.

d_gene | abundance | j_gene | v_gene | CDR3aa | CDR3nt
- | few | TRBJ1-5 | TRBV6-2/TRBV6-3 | CASSSIDGLNQPQHF | TGTGCCAGCAGTTCGATAGACGGACTAAATCAGCCCCAGCATTTT
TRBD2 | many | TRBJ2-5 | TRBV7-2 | CASSLERDPFETQYF | TGTGCCAGCAGCTTAGAGCGGGACCCGTTTGAGACCCAGTACTTC
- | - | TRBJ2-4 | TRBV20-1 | CSARVGGSIGNIQYF | TGCAGTGCTAGAGTTGGGGGGAGTATCGGAAACATTCAGTACTTC
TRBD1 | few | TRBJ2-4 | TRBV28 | CASSPPGQGSAKNIQYF | TGTGCCAGCAGTCCACCCGGACAGGGGAGCGCCAAAAACATTCAGTACTTC
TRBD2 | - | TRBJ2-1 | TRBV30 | CAWRKSGGAGNEQFF | TGTGCCTGGAGGAAGAGCGGGGGGGCGGGCAATGAGCAGTTCTTC
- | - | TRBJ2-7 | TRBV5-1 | CASSPFGQGKFYEQYF | TGCGCCAGCAGCCCGTTCGGGCAGGGAAAGTTTTACGAGCAGTACTTC
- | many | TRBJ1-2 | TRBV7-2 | CASRYPPVNYGYTF | TGTGCCAGCAGGTACCCCCCAGTTAACTATGGCTACACCTTC
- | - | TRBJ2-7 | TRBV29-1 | CSVGRQTYEQYF | TGCAGCGTTGGGCGGCAAACCTACGAGCAGTACTTC
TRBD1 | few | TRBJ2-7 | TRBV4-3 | CASSQDRGPEQYF | TGCGCCAGCAGCCAGGACAGGGGGCCCGAGCAGTACTTC
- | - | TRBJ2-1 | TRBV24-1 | CATSTGYNEQFF | TGTGCCACCAGCACAGGGTACAATGAGCAGTTCTTC
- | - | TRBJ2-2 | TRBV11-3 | CASSPFTETGELFF | TGTGCCAGCAGCCCCTTTACAGAAACCGGGGAGCTGTTTTTT
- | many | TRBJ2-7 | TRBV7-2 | CASSWAGSSYEQYF | TGTGCCAGCAGCTGGGCAGGGAGCTCCTACGAGCAGTACTTC
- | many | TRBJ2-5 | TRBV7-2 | CASSLSSVQETQYF | TGTGCCAGCAGCTTATCTTCAGTTCAAGAGACCCAGTACTTC
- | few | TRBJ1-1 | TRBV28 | CASSLSPGGNTEAFF | TGTGCCAGCAGTTTAAGTCCGGGGGGGAACACTGAAGCTTTCTTT
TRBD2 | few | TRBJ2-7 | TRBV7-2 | CASSLEAGGVYEQYF | TGTGCCAGCAGCTTAGAGGCGGGGGGCGTCTACGAGCAGTACTTC
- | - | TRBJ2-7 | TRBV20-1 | CSVKLESEQYF | TGCAGTGTTAAACTAGAGAGCGAGCAGTACTTC
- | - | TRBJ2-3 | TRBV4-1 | CASSHQGTDTQYF | TGCGCCAGCAGCCATCAGGGGACAGATACGCAGTATTTT
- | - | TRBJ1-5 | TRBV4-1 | CASSQGSVLSNQPQHF | TGCGCCAGCAGCCAAGGCTCCGTCCTTAGCAATCAGCCCCAGCATTTT
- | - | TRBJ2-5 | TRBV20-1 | CSARLAVGQQETQYF | TGCAGTGCTAGGCTTGCCGTAGGACAGCAAGAGACCCAGTACTTC
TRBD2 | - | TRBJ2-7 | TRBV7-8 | CASSGTSVVYEQYF | TGTGCCAGCTCCGGGACTAGCGTTGTCTACGAGCAGTACTTC
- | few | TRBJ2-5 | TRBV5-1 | CASSFGLDQETQYF | TGCGCCAGCAGCTTCGGACTTGACCAAGAGACCCAGTACTTC
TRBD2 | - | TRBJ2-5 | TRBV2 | CASSESVGGDQETQYF | TGTGCCAGCAGTGAATCAGTTGGGGGGGACCAAGAGACCCAGTACTTC
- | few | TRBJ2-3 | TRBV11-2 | CASSSTTTGLDTQYF | TGTGCCAGCAGCTCAACCACCACGGGACTAGATACGCAGTATTTT
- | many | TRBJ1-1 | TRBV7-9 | CASSLTQGTEAFF | TGTGCCAGCAGCCTAACGCAGGGGACTGAAGCTTTCTTT
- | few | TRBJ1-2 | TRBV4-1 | CASSQETTTSRLYGYTF | TGCGCCAGCAGCCAAGAGACTACGACATCGCGCCTCTATGGCTACACCTTC
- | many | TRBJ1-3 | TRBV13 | CASSLGLAGGNTIYF | TGTGCCAGCAGCTTAGGCCTGGCTGGAGGAAACACCATATATTTT
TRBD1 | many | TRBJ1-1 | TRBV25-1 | CASTLPGTAGTEAFF | TGTGCCAGCACCCTCCCCGGGACAGCGGGCACTGAAGCTTTCTTT
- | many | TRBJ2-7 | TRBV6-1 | CASTRSDGAYEQYF | TGTGCCAGCACCCGGAGCGACGGGGCCTACGAGCAGTACTTC
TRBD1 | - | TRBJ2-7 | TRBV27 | CASSSPPYRGSYEQYF | TGTGCCAGCAGTTCCCCCCCCTACAGGGGATCCTACGAGCAGTACTTC
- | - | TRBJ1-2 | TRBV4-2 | CASSLEVTADYGYTF | TGTGCCAGCAGCCTTGAGGTGACCGCTGACTATGGCTACACCTTC
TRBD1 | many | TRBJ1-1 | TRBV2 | CASSDDRGENTEAFF | TGTGCCAGCAGTGACGACAGGGGGGAGAACACTGAAGCTTTCTTT
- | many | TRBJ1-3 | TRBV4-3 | CASSQDPGPVNTIYF | TGCGCCAGCAGCCAAGACCCTGGACCGGTAAACACCATATATTTT
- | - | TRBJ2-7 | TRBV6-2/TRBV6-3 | CASRYTALGAKQYF | TGTGCCAGCAGATACACGGCTTTGGGAGCCAAGCAGTACTTC
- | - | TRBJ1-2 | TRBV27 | CASSLVFGGYGYTF | TGTGCCAGCAGTTTGGTATTCGGTGGCTATGGCTACACCTTC
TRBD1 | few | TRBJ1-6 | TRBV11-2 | CASSLSTTGVNSPLHF | TGTGCCAGCAGCTTATCTACGACAGGGGTAAATTCACCCCTCCACTTT
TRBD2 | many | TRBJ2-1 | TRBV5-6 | CASSLVSAGDNEQFF | TGTGCCAGCAGCTTGGTGTCGGCGGGGGACAATGAGCAGTTCTTC
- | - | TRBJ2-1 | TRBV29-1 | CSVDPSYNEQFF | TGCAGCGTTGATCCCTCTTACAATGAGCAGTTCTTC